This entry lists 32 T cell receptor beta chains sequenced from one sample in a study of early T cells in non-severe SARS-CoV-2 infection (dated by TCRdb to the early 2020s). The library was generated by 5' RACE. The instrument given in TCRdb is NextSeq 500. TCRdb reprocessed the public reads (quality trimming at Q25 with fastp, clone calling with MiXCR) and kept in-frame beta chains. Under each unique CDR3 protein, matching rows form one entry showing the most common genes and DNA. Counted in this sample were about 58,000 distinct CDR3 sequences; more than 9.5% of them appeared once. 7.5% to 10% of the sample is held by the ten biggest clonotypes. The sequenced sample was whole blood. The receptors derive from an adult who was a healthcare worker with PCR-confirmed SARS-CoV-2 infection or an uninfected control (not recorded which).

The J gene is TRBJ2-3, the V gene TRBV4-3, with D uncertain. In germline, CDR1 is LGHNA, CDR2 YSLEER. The length of the CDR3 is 14 residues. V dropped 4 bases and J dropped 3 bases, with 11 bases sitting between them. This CDR3 reads CASSPLTGTDTQYF. The CDR3 DNA reads TGCGCCAGCAGCCCACTGACTGGAACAGATACGCAGTATTTT.

By share, this clonotype ranks as medium-sized. The chain recombines TRBV29-1 with TRBJ1-2; D gene uncertain. Germline CDR1 SQVTM, CDR2 ANQGSEA. This CDR3 has 12 residues. Between the trimmed V and J ends, which lost 6 bases and 5 bases, there was a span of 13 bases. CDR3 protein: CSVAAEPYGYTF. CDR3 nucleotide sequence: TGCAGCGTAGCGGCCGAGCCATATGGCTACACCTTC.

This clonotype was seen at least ten times. The rearrangement links TRBV18 to TRBJ1-1; D is perhaps TRBD1 (5 bases). This CDR3 is 15 amino acids long. Germline values: CDR1 KGHSH, CDR2 LQKENI. Trimming cost V 1 base and J 0 bases, with 9 bases left between them. As DNA, the CDR3 is TGTGCCAGCTCACCACGTGGGGGATTGAACACTGAAGCTTTCTTT. This gives the protein CASSPRGGLNTEAFF. Full variable domain (missing parts from reference TRBV18 and TRBJ1-1): NAGVMQNPRHLVRRRGQEARLRCSPMKGHSHVYWYRQLPEEGLKFMVYLQKENIIDESGMPKERFSAEFPKEGPSILRIQQVVRGDSAAYFCASSPRGGLNTEAFFGQGTRLTVV.

The CDR3 loop reads CASSEGRGSYNEQFF. CDR3 coding DNA: TGTGCCAGCAGTGAGGGCAGGGGGAGTTACAATGAGCAGTTCTTC. J is TRBJ2-1 and V is TRBV2; 7 bases map to TRBD1. The germline V gene has CDR1 SNHLY and CDR2 FYNNEI. The ends lost 3 bases at V and 4 bases at J; junction bases unmatched: 6. The CDR3 loop spans 15 amino acids. The full variable domain, with the rest looked up from reference TRBV2 and TRBJ2-1, is EPEVTQTPSHQVTQMGQEVILRCVPISNHLYFYWYRQILGQKVEFLVSFYNNEISEKSEIFDDQFSVERPDGSNFTLKIRSTKLEDSAMYFCASSEGRGSYNEQFFGPGTRLTVL.

This clonotype was detected many times. The chain joins TRBV7-3 to TRBJ2-1, with 9 bases lining up with TRBD2. Germline trimming cut 6 bases from V and 1 base from J; bases unmatched to any gene: 7. CDR3 length equals 16 residues. CDR1 is SGHTA, CDR2 FQGTGA, per germline. The CDR3 loop is CASSYSGSASYNEQFF. CDR3 nucleotide sequence: TGTGCCAGCAGTTATAGCGGGAGCGCATCCTACAATGAGCAGTTCTTC.

The rearrangement uses TRBV5-1 and TRBJ2-7, with D uncertain. The CDR3 contains 15 residues. Germline loops: CDR1 SGHRS, CDR2 YFSETQ. The ends were cut back, 5 bases at V and 7 bases at J, with 22 bases in the middle. CDR3: CASSPRSGVGEEQYF. The CDR3 DNA follows: TGCGCCAGCAGTCCAAGGTCCGGTGTCGGCGAGGAGCAGTACTTC.

The chain carries TRBV20-1 and TRBJ2-5; 11 positions match TRBD2. CDR1 and CDR2 (germline): DFQATT, SNEGSKA (reference sequence). After removal of 3 bases from V and 6 bases from J, the junction contained 3 bases not matched to a gene. This CDR3 is built from 13 residues. CDR3 amino acids: CSARTSGEKTQYF. CDR3 bases: TGCAGTGCTAGGACTAGCGGGGAAAAGACCCAGTACTTC.

This clonotype was counted ten times or more. The chain joins TRBV5-1 to TRBJ2-2; D not resolved. This CDR3 is 16 amino acids long. V was trimmed by 1 base and J by 1 base, leaving 11 bases between them. Germline V gene lookup returns CDR1 SGHRS and CDR2 YFSETQ. For the CDR3, the DNA is TGCGCCAGCAGCTTGTATGCCAGTAAGAACACCGGGGAGCTGTTTTTT. It yields the protein CASSLYASKNTGELFF.

This sequence joins TRBV7-9 and TRBJ2-5; D is undetermined. CDR3 length equals 12 residues. The ends were cut back, 5 bases at V and 5 bases at J, with 9 bases in the middle. In germline, CDR1 is SEHNR, CDR2 FQNEAQ (reference sequence). The CDR3 DNA is TGTGCCAGCAGCCCAGGCCAGGAGACCCAGTACTTC. It specifies CASSPGQETQYF.

In this sample, this clonotype turned up many times. The chain uses TRBV12-3 or TRBV12-4 and TRBJ1-5; 7 bases map to TRBD1. This CDR3 comprises 17 residues. J was trimmed by 0 bases and V by 6 bases; bases with no gene match: 11. CDR3: CASRATGTDASNQPQHF. The CDR3 DNA follows: TGTGCCAGCAGGGCGACCGGGACAGACGCTAGCAATCAGCCCCAGCATTTT.

This clonotype was observed at least ten times. The chain uses TRBV19 and TRBJ1-5; D gene uncertain. Between the trimmed V and J ends, which lost 3 bases and 0 bases, there was a span of 6 bases. Germline values: CDR1 LNHDA, CDR2 SQIVND (reference sequence). CDR3 length: 14 amino acids. DNA of the CDR3: TGTGCCAGTAGTATTAAGGGTAGCAATCAGCCCCAGCATTTT. Protein product: CASSIKGSNQPQHF.

V is TRBV7-9 and J is TRBJ1-5; D ambiguous. The CDR3 spans 13 residues. V lost 1 base and J 6 bases, leaving 7 bases between the germline ends. The germline gives CDR1 SEHNR, CDR2 FQNEAQ (reference sequence). The CDR3 loop reads CASSLGGIQPQHF. The CDR3 DNA follows: TGTGCCAGCAGCTTAGGAGGGATTCAGCCCCAGCATTTT.

This sequence joins TRBV6-2 or TRBV6-3 and TRBJ2-7; unclear D gene. Germline V gene lookup returns CDR1 MNHEY and CDR2 SVGEGT. V was shortened by 4 bases and J by 0 bases, with 16 bases between the two germline ends. This CDR3 has 16 residues. CDR3 DNA sequence: TGTGCCAGCAGTTTATCAACCTGGACGGTCTCCTACGAGCAGTACTTC. Its translation is CASSLSTWTVSYEQYF.

The chain is built from TRBV5-1 and TRBJ2-3; maybe TRBD2 (5 bases). The CDR3 runs 16 residues. Per the germline V gene, CDR1 is SGHRS and CDR2 is YFSETQ. The V and J ends lost 4 bases and 2 bases respectively, with 17 bases between them. In nucleotides, the CDR3 is TGCGCCAGCAGCACGCCGATTGGACTGTTCACAGATACGCAGTATTTT. Its protein product is CASSTPIGLFTDTQYF.

This clonotype was observed many times. The chain joins TRBV14 to TRBJ2-1, with D hard to call. Germline values: CDR1 SGHDN, CDR2 FVKESK. CDR3 length equals 18 residues. With 1 base removed from V and 1 base from J, the gap between germline ends came to 17 bases. This CDR3 reads CASSQGLGRVGSYNEQFF. CDR3 nucleotides: TGTGCCAGCAGCCAAGGACTCGGAAGGGTGGGATCCTACAATGAGCAGTTCTTC. Full variable domain (rest looked up from reference TRBV14 and TRBJ2-1): EAGVTQFPSHSVIEKGQTVTLRCDPISGHDNLYWYRRVMGKEIKFLLHFVKESKQDESGMPNNRFLAERTGGTYSTLKVQPAELEDSGVYFCASSQGLGRVGSYNEQFFGPGTRLTVL.

CDR3 region: CSLGQKLTDTQYF. In nucleotides, the CDR3 is TGCAGCCTTGGACAGAAACTCACAGATACGCAGTATTTT. V usage is TRBV29-1 and J usage is TRBJ2-3, with D possibly TRBD1 on 6 matching bases. In germline, CDR1 is SQVTM, CDR2 ANQGSEA. This CDR3 has 13 amino acids. V lost 8 bases and J 2 bases, leaving 14 bases between the germline ends.

The chain is built from TRBV29-1 and TRBJ2-7, with unresolved D. This CDR3 contains 11 residues. In germline, CDR1 is SQVTM, CDR2 ANQGSEA. Trimming removed 6 bases from V and 4 bases from J, with 10 bases in between. The CDR3 nucleotides read TGCAGCGTCCTAGTCGGGTACGAGCAGTACTTC. Encoded protein: CSVLVGYEQYF.

This clonotype was seen a handful of times. V is TRBV29-1 and J is TRBJ2-2; D ambiguous. This CDR3 region has 13 residues. The V end lost 6 bases, the J end lost 3 bases, and 11 bases lay between the germline ends. The germline V gene encodes CDR1 SQVTM and CDR2 ANQGSEA. The CDR3 sequence: CSVDDTDTGELFF. CDR3 bases: TGCAGCGTGGATGACACCGACACCGGGGAGCTGTTTTTT.

This clonotype was seen more than once but under ten times. The V call is TRBV19, the J call TRBJ1-2, with 8 bases that match TRBD1. This CDR3 is 17 amino acids long. Germline assignment: CDR1 LNHDA and CDR2 SQIVND (reference sequence). Trimming cost V 2 bases and J 3 bases; bases outside gene matches: 11. CDR3 coding DNA: TGTGCCAGTAGTATAACCCGCCCAGGGGGCTTGGACTATGGCTACACCTTC. Translating gives CASSITRPGGLDYGYTF.

This clonotype was found many times. The chain joins TRBV7-2 to TRBJ2-5, with 10 bases that match TRBD2. Germline CDR1 reads SGHTA; CDR2 reads FQGNSA. V was pared by 1 base and J by 4 bases, with 12 bases of the junction left unmatched. The CDR3 length is 18 residues. CDR3 protein: CASSLGRTSGATVETQYF. The CDR3 region has the DNA TGTGCCAGCAGCTTAGGAAGAACTAGCGGGGCAACGGTAGAGACCCAGTACTTC. The variable domain in full, with the rest retrieved from reference TRBV7-2 and TRBJ2-5, is GAGVSQSPSNKVTEKGKDVELRCDPISGHTALYWYRQSLGQGLEFLIYFQGNSAPDKSGLPSDRFSAERTGGSVSTLTIQRTQQEDSAVYLCASSLGRTSGATVETQYFGPGTRLLVL.

This clonotype was detected ten times or more. This chain joins TRBV5-1 and TRBJ1-5; a weak D match, TRBD1 (5 bases). Germline assignment: CDR1 SGHRS and CDR2 YFSETQ. V was shortened by 0 bases and J by 5 bases, with 9 bases between the two germline ends. This CDR3 is 14 amino acids long. The CDR3 region has the DNA TGCGCCAGCAGCTTGGGAGGGACCCATCAGCCCCAGCATTTT. Translated, it gives CASSLGGTHQPQHF.

This clonotype was seen many times. DNA for the CDR3: TGTGCCAGCAGCTTAGCTGGTGCCTCTAGCAATCAGCCCCAGCATTTT. Translating it yields CASSLAGASSNQPQHF. The chain links TRBV7-8 to TRBJ1-5; no clear D. The germline gives CDR1 SGHVS, CDR2 FQNEAQ. Trimming removed 0 bases from V and 0 bases from J, with 9 bases in between. This CDR3 region has 16 residues.

This clonotype was found a few times. J is TRBJ2-3 and V is TRBV7-3; a weak D match, TRBD1 (6 bases). From germline, CDR1 is SGHTA and CDR2 FQGTGA. Trimming took 0 bases from V and 2 from J, leaving 12 bases between them. The CDR3 runs to 16 residues. CDR3 nucleotide sequence: TGTGCCAGCAGCTTAACCCCGAACAGGGACACAGATACGCAGTATTTT. This sequence encodes CASSLTPNRDTDTQYF.

This chain joins TRBV5-1 and TRBJ1-1, with 11 bases lining up with TRBD1. V shed 4 bases, J shed 3 bases, and the junction held 8 bases outside the gene matches. The germline gives CDR1 SGHRS, CDR2 YFSETQ. The CDR3 runs to 16 residues. CDR3 residues: CASSLRTGGHYTEAFF. The DNA of the CDR3 is TGCGCCAGCAGCCTAAGGACAGGGGGCCATTACACTGAAGCTTTCTTT. The variable domain in full, with the rest retrieved from reference TRBV5-1 and TRBJ1-1, is KAGVTQTPRYLIKTRGQQVTLSCSPISGHRSVSWYQQTPGQGLQFLFEYFSETQRNKGNFPGRFSGRQFSNSRSEMNVSTLELGDSALYLCASSLRTGGHYTEAFFGQGTRLTVV.

The chain has TRBV6-2 or TRBV6-3 and TRBJ1-1; D unresolved. CDR1 and CDR2 (germline): MNHEY, SVGEGT. The CDR3 has 16 amino acids. The germline V and J ends were trimmed by 4 bases and 4 bases, with 19 bases remaining between them. CDR3 sequence: CASSFSTWSTFTEAFF. The DNA of the CDR3 is TGTGCCAGCAGTTTCTCAACGTGGTCGACTTTCACTGAAGCTTTCTTT.

This clonotype was detected ten times or more. This chain uses TRBV20-1 with TRBJ1-2; TRBD1 matches at 7 bases. Germline values: CDR1 DFQATT, CDR2 SNEGSKA (reference sequence). The CDR3 loop spans 11 amino acids. The CDR3: CRSTGIDGYTF. DNA of the CDR3: TGCAGATCGACAGGGATCGATGGCTACACCTTC.

The chain couples TRBV7-9 to TRBJ2-1, with TRBD1 matching 7 bases. This CDR3 is built from 17 residues. Germline V gene sequence: CDR1 SEHNR, CDR2 FQNEAQ (reference sequence). V gave up 5 bases and J gave up 6 bases; unmatched junction bases: 16. In DNA, the CDR3 is TGTGCCAGCAGCACCCGCGGTTGGGACAGAGGTGGCAATGAGCAGTTCTTC. It is translated as CASSTRGWDRGGNEQFF.

At least ten counts were recorded for this clonotype. The V gene is TRBV10-3, the J gene TRBJ1-5, with TRBD1 matching 8 bases. Germline V gene data show CDR1 as ENHRY and CDR2 as SYGVKD. J gave up 0 bases and V 4 bases, and 8 bases lay outside the gene matches. This CDR3 spans 17 amino acids. The CDR3 loop is CAISGGQGGYSNQPQHF. CDR3 in DNA: TGTGCCATCAGTGGCGGACAGGGAGGATATAGCAATCAGCCCCAGCATTTT.

This clonotype appeared a few times. The chain recombines TRBV18 with TRBJ2-1; 7 bases are shared with TRBD2. Unmatched junction bases numbered 2, after V lost 0 bases and J lost 9 bases. Germline CDR1 reads KGHSH; CDR2 reads LQKENI. The CDR3 is 13 residues long. The CDR3 DNA follows: TGTGCCAGCTCACCACCGACTAGCCTTGAGCAGTTCTTC. Amino acid sequence: CASSPPTSLEQFF.

This sequence joins TRBV7-9 and TRBJ2-2; 8 bases agree with TRBD2. V gave up 5 bases and J gave up 5 bases; unmatched junction bases: 10. The CDR3 length is 16 residues. CDR1 and CDR2 from the germline V gene are SEHNR and FQNEAQ (reference sequence). The CDR3 DNA reads TGTGCCAGCAGCGGAACTAGCGGCCCTGGGACCGGGGAGCTGTTTTTT. This translates into CASSGTSGPGTGELFF.

In this sample, this clonotype turned up many times. CDR3 sequence reads: CATTPGTEAFF. Written as DNA, the CDR3 is TGTGCCACCACCCCCGGGACTGAAGCTTTCTTT. The chain carries TRBV2 and TRBJ1-1; D remains unclear. Germline V CDR1 and CDR2: SNHLY, FYNNEI. CDR3 length: 11 residues. Trimming shortened V by 10 bases and J by 5 bases, and 11 bases separated the two germline ends.

The table lists this clonotype with a few counts. V and J are TRBV12-3 or TRBV12-4 and TRBJ1-1; D is perhaps TRBD1 (5 bases). The CDR3 extends over 14 amino acids. The ends were cut back, 2 bases at V and 5 bases at J, with 12 bases in the middle. The CDR3 reads CASSLKQGGTEAFF. Written as DNA, the CDR3 is TGTGCCAGCAGTTTAAAGCAGGGCGGGACTGAAGCTTTCTTT.